Given below is one TCR beta chain in context. Its antigen remains unknown. Patients all relapsed after autologous stem cell transplantation, and there was variation in brentuximab vedotin exposure. The data were produced by immunoSEQ multiplex PCR, yet TCRdb's version contains in-frame clones alone and is incomplete. This sample has 84,000 or so clones, with 85% to 95% found just once. The length of the CDR3 is 12 residues. Between the trimmed V and J ends, which lost 1 base and 10 bases, there was a span of 8 bases. Per the germline V gene, CDR1 is SGHDN and CDR2 is FVKESK. This specimen belongs to a study of PD-1 blockade in classical Hodgkin lymphoma. Study-wide findings and caveats: Before treatment, complete responders showed about the same diversity as newly diagnosed patients. Unlike CD8+ TCR diversity, which did not rise significantly by C4D1, CD4+ TCR diversity did.

This sample comprised peripheral blood mononuclear cells (PBMCs), obtained before the second cycle of nivolumab. The clonotype originates from a human donor with classical Hodgkin lymphoma. The V and J genes are TRBV14 and TRBJ2-1; D gene uncertain. CDR3 protein: CASSQGRYEQFF. The CDR3 DNA reads as TGTGCCAGCAGCCAAGGGCGATACGAGCAGTTCTTC.